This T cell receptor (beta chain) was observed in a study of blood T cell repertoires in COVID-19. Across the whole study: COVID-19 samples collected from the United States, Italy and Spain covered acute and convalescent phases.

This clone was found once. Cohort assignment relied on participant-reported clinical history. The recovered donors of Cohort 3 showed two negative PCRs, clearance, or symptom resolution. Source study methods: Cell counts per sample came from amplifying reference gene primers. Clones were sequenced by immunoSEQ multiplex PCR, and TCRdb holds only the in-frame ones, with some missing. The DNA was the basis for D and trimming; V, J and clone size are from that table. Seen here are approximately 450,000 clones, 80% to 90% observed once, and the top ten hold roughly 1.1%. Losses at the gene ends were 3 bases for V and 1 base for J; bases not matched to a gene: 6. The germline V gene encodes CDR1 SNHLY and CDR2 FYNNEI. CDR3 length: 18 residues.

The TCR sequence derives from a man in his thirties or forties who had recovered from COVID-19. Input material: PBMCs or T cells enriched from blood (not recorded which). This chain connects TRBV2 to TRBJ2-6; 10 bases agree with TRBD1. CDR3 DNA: TGTGCCAGCAGTGACGTGGGACAGGGGATATCTGGGGCCAACGTCCTGACTTTC. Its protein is CASSDVGQGISGANVLTF.